The 24 T cell receptor beta chains presented below share a single source sample, sequenced in a study of naive and memory T cell subsets. Amplification of ligated cDNA took four PCR rounds with SP2 and nested alpha and beta constant primers. Using its own MiXCR run on the 5' RACE reads, TCRdb lists one record per CDR3 protein. The sample lists 60,000 or so distinct CDR3 sequences; more than 7% were seen once. An oligonucleotide containing a UMI was ligated to the 3' end of TCR cDNA. The receptors stem from a male donor in good health.

This clonotype occurred a few times. The chain combines TRBV19 with TRBJ1-2, with 7 bases identical to TRBD1. CDR1 is LNHDA, CDR2 SQIVND, per germline (reference sequence). V shed 3 bases, J shed 4 bases, and the junction held 8 bases outside the gene matches. The CDR3 consists of 15 residues. CDR3 DNA: TGTGCCAGTAGTATTCAACAGGGGCTTCCCTATGGCTACACCTTC. The encoded protein is CASSIQQGLPYGYTF.

V and J are TRBV29-1 and TRBJ2-7; TRBD1 might be the D (6 bases). The ends were cut back, 5 bases at V and 2 bases at J, with 10 bases in the middle. Germline V gene sequence: CDR1 SQVTM, CDR2 ANQGSEA. The CDR3 is made up of 12 amino acids. The CDR3 sequence: CSVTGHTYEQYF. The CDR3 DNA sequence: TGCAGCGTTACGGGACATACCTACGAGCAGTACTTC.

In this sample, this clonotype turned up a few times. This chain links TRBV29-1 with TRBJ2-5; D is ambiguous. Germline V gene lookup returns CDR1 SQVTM and CDR2 ANQGSEA. With 1 base removed from V and 5 bases from J, the gap between germline ends came to 8 bases. CDR3 length: 12 residues. CDR3 DNA sequence: TGCAGCGTTGAAGCCCAGTCCGAGACCCAGTACTTC. It yields the protein CSVEAQSETQYF.

Only a few counts were recorded for this clonotype. CDR3 residues: CASSLGTGEDSYGYTF. The CDR3 bases are TGTGCCAGCAGCCTAGGGACGGGGGAAGATTCCTATGGCTACACCTTC. The chain is built from TRBV7-9 and TRBJ1-2; a weak D match, TRBD1 (5 bases). The V end lost 5 bases, the J end lost 4 bases, and 20 bases lay between the germline ends. Germline V gives CDR1 SEHNR, CDR2 FQNEAQ (reference sequence). This CDR3 has 16 residues. Using reference TRBV7-9 and TRBJ1-2 for the parts outside the CDR3, the full variable domain is DTGVSQNPRHKITKRGQNVTFRCDPISEHNRLYWYRQTLGQGPEFLTYFQNEAQLEKSRLLSDRFSAERPKGSFSTLEIQRTEQGDSAMYLCASSLGTGEDSYGYTFGSGTRLTVV.

This clonotype was observed many times. The genes are TRBV6-2 or TRBV6-3 and TRBJ2-1, with TRBD1 matching 10 bases. This CDR3 spans 12 amino acids. Germline CDR1 is MNHEY and CDR2 is SVGEGT. V lost 3 bases and J lost 14; bases outside the gene matches: 4. CDR3 nucleotides: TGTGCCAGCAGTTATCCGGACAGGGGGAAGTTCTTC. It codes for CASSYPDRGKFF.

In this sample, this clonotype turned up many times. The V and J genes are TRBV5-1 and TRBJ2-2; D is tentatively TRBD1 or TRBD2 (5 bases each). Trimming stripped 0 bases from V and 1 base from J, with 13 bases between. The germline gives CDR1 SGHRS, CDR2 YFSETQ. The CDR3 has 17 residues. The CDR3 here is CASSLGAGTQNTGELFF. The CDR3 DNA reads TGCGCCAGCAGCTTGGGAGCCGGGACCCAGAACACCGGGGAGCTGTTTTTT.

The chain joins TRBV18 to TRBJ1-2; D might be TRBD1 (5 bases). Trimming left V 2 bases short and J 2 bases short, with 9 bases between. The CDR3 covers 14 residues. Germline loops: CDR1 KGHSH, CDR2 LQKENI. CDR3 amino acids: CASSPNPGNYGYTF. CDR3 in DNA: TGTGCCAGCTCACCAAATCCAGGGAACTATGGCTACACCTTC.

V gene TRBV5-1 combines with J gene TRBJ2-6; D might be TRBD1 (5 bases). Germline CDR1 and CDR2: SGHRS and YFSETQ. The V and J ends lost 1 base and 2 bases respectively, with 7 bases between them. The CDR3 is made up of 15 amino acids. The CDR3 DNA is TGCGCCAGCAGCTTGAGGGGAACTGGGGCCAACGTCCTGACTTTC. Translation gives CASSLRGTGANVLTF.

This clonotype was observed a handful of times. This rearrangement joins TRBV6-5 to TRBJ2-7; the D gene could be TRBD1 or TRBD2 (5 bases each). The V and J ends lost 2 bases and 6 bases respectively, with 14 bases between them. The CDR3 covers 14 residues. The germline V gene encodes CDR1 MNHEY and CDR2 SVGAGI. The CDR3 nucleotides read TGTGCCAGCAGTTACGGGGGATCCCTCCTCGAGCAGTACTTC. Amino acids: CASSYGGSLLEQYF.

This clonotype occurred many times. The chain carries TRBV2 and TRBJ2-5; TRBD1 agrees at 7 bases. This CDR3 has 15 residues. The trim removed 6 bases at V and 1 base at J, leaving 8 bases unmatched. The germline V gene encodes CDR1 SNHLY and CDR2 FYNNEI. The CDR3 nucleotides are TGTGCCAGCAGGACACCACGGGACAGCCAAGAGACCCAGTACTTC. It translates to CASRTPRDSQETQYF. The full variable domain, completed using reference TRBV2 and TRBJ2-5, is EPEVTQTPSHQVTQMGQEVILRCVPISNHLYFYWYRQILGQKVEFLVSFYNNEISEKSEIFDDQFSVERPDGSNFTLKIRSTKLEDSAMYFCASRTPRDSQETQYFGPGTRLLVL.

In this sample, this clonotype turned up many times. The chain uses TRBV6-1 and TRBJ1-2, with 7 bases lining up with TRBD1. V shed 2 bases, J shed 13 bases, and the junction held 16 bases outside the gene matches. Germline lookup yields CDR1 MNHNS and CDR2 SASEGT. The CDR3 is 15 amino acids. The CDR3 DNA is TGTGCCAGCAGTGAATTACCGGGACAGCTCTCTCGTTGCACCTTC. Protein sequence: CASSELPGQLSRCTF.

This clonotype came up a few times. This sequence joins TRBV29-1 and TRBJ1-4; tentative D call: TRBD1 (6 bases). Trimming left V 4 bases short and J 7 bases short, with 19 bases between. The CDR3 has 15 residues. Germline V gives CDR1 SQVTM, CDR2 ANQGSEA. Here the CDR3 DNA reads TGCAGCGTTGGCCAGGACAGACCTGGGGGTGAAAAACTGTTTTTT. Residues: CSVGQDRPGGEKLFF.

This clonotype was picked up a small number of times. The rearrangement links TRBV12-3 or TRBV12-4 to TRBJ1-5; no clear D. The V gene lost 5 bases and the J gene lost 0 bases, with 11 bases spanning the gap. The length of the CDR3 is 15 residues. In DNA form, the CDR3 reads TGTGCCAGCAGTCCTTTCACCGCTAGCAATCAGCCCCAGCATTTT. Amino acid sequence: CASSPFTASNQPQHF.

This clonotype was observed a handful of times. The V gene is TRBV18, the J gene TRBJ1-1; D unclear. The CDR3 length is 13 residues. Germline-derived CDR1 and CDR2 are KGHSH and LQKENI. V gave up 3 bases and J gave up 8 bases, with 13 bases separating them. Here the CDR3 reads CASSPTGPLEAFF. The DNA of the CDR3 is TGTGCCAGCTCACCTACCGGACCCCTCGAAGCTTTCTTT.

Remarks on this clonotype: This may come from a read error, since a much larger clone is one base off. The CDR3 loop is CASSPRLWRDSNEQFF. DNA of the CDR3: TGTGCCAGCAGTCCGAGGCTCTGGAGAGATAGCAATGAGCAGTTCTTC. This chain links TRBV27 with TRBJ2-1; no reliable D call. The CDR3 covers 16 residues. With 5 bases removed from V and 6 bases from J, the gap between germline ends came to 20 bases. The germline gives CDR1 MNHEY, CDR2 SMNVEV (reference sequence).

The chain recombines TRBV30 with TRBJ2-7; D may be TRBD2 (6 bases). Germline V gene lookup returns CDR1 GTSNPN and CDR2 SVGIG (reference sequence). Trimming removed 0 bases from V and 4 bases from J, with 13 bases in between. This CDR3 comprises 14 residues. This CDR3 is CAWSVGTGLYEQYF. The DNA of the CDR3 is TGTGCCTGGAGTGTAGGGACTGGGCTGTACGAGCAGTACTTC.

This clonotype was seen repeatedly, ten times or more. The rearrangement joins TRBV30 to TRBJ2-6, with TRBD1 matching 9 bases. CDR1 is GTSNPN and CDR2 is SVGIG in the germline V gene (reference sequence). There are 16 residues in the CDR3. V lost 5 bases and J lost 0; bases outside the gene matches: 5. The CDR3 is CAWGTGLSSGANVLTF. As DNA, the CDR3 is TGTGCCTGGGGGACAGGGCTAAGCTCTGGGGCCAACGTCCTGACTTTC.

This clonotype was detected only a few times. This sequence joins TRBV6-5 and TRBJ1-5; TRBD1 agrees at 7 bases. This CDR3 spans 14 amino acids. Germline V gene lookup returns CDR1 MNHEY and CDR2 SVGAGI. After removal of 6 bases from V and 5 bases from J, the junction contained 7 bases not matched to a gene. CDR3 nucleotide sequence: TGTGCCAGCAGCCGACAGGGAGTTCATCAGCCCCAGCATTTT. Translated: CASSRQGVHQPQHF.

This clonotype was detected a few times. This sequence joins TRBV3-1 and TRBJ2-2, with 9 bases identical to TRBD2. V dropped 4 bases and J dropped 3; count of bases not matched to a gene: 3. Germline V CDR1 and CDR2: LGHDT, YNNKEL (reference sequence). This CDR3 has 15 residues. CDR3 bases: TGTGCCAGCAGCCCCAGGACTAGCGACACCGGGGAGCTGTTTTTT. This encodes CASSPRTSDTGELFF.

This clonotype was counted many times. J is TRBJ1-1 and V is TRBV5-1, with a tentative D call TRBD1 (5 bases). Germline loops: CDR1 SGHRS, CDR2 YFSETQ. The V end was cut by 0 bases, the J end by 4 bases, with 10 bases between. This CDR3 region has 14 residues. The CDR3: CASSLDRRGTEAFF. Here the CDR3 DNA reads TGCGCCAGCAGCTTGGATCGTAGGGGCACTGAAGCTTTCTTT.

A few counts support this clonotype. This chain uses TRBV20-1 with TRBJ1-2; TRBD1 matches at 8 bases. CDR1 DFQATT and CDR2 SNEGSKA come from the germline V gene (reference sequence). With 5 bases clipped from V and 6 bases from J, the junction kept 8 bases outside the gene matches. The CDR3 covers 13 residues. This CDR3 is CSAYTGQGNGYTF. Written as DNA, the CDR3 is TGCAGTGCTTACACTGGACAGGGCAATGGCTACACCTTC.

The table lists this clonotype with many counts. The chain couples TRBV20-1 to TRBJ1-5; no definite D call. V shed 2 bases and J shed 5 bases, with 19 bases lying between them. CDR1 is DFQATT and CDR2 is SNEGSKA in the germline V gene (reference sequence). This CDR3 region has 16 residues. DNA for the CDR3: TGCAGTGCTAGACCCAATAGGGTTTCCCCCGATCAGCCCCAGCATTTT. It yields the protein CSARPNRVSPDQPQHF.

V and J are TRBV4-2 and TRBJ1-6; D gene unclear. The CDR3 totals 16 residues. From germline, CDR1 is LGHNA and CDR2 YNFKEQ. V lost 0 bases and J lost 3, with 9 bases in between. The CDR3 sequence: CASSQEFENYNSPLHF. The CDR3 DNA sequence: TGTGCCAGCAGCCAAGAATTTGAGAACTATAATTCACCCCTCCACTTT.

This clonotype was recorded many times. The rearrangement links TRBV20-1 to TRBJ2-3, with TRBD2 identical over 9 bases. J lost 5 bases, V lost 3 bases, and 6 bases had no gene match. The CDR3 is made up of 14 amino acids. Germline assignment: CDR1 DFQATT and CDR2 SNEGSKA (reference sequence). The CDR3 nucleotides read TGCAGTGCTAGCCTGACTAGCGGTATAGATACGCAGTATTTT. Translation gives CSASLTSGIDTQYF.